This is a list of T cell receptor beta chains from one sample in a study of identical twins. TCRdb processed the 5' RACE reads anew with MiXCR; each CDR3 protein has one entry. Found here are some 500,000 distinct CDR3 sequences, around 9.6% of them singletons; the top ten hold 2.5% to 3.5%. These sequences were also reported in another study, on yellow fever vaccine responses in identical twins.

The sequenced sample consisted of PBMCs. The receptors come from a woman aged 18-29 years in good health. The conserved cysteine and the conserved F or W are not part of the CDR3 here. D genes are given only for firm matches.

ATSRDRAGLNTGELF,TRBD2,TRBV15,15,TRBJ2-2
AGTSRNTGELF,-,TRBV12-3/TRBV12-4,11,TRBJ2-2
ASSQAVVAGGPIKYNEQF,TRBD2,TRBV4-2,18,TRBJ2-1
ASSYEAAGGDEQY,TRBD2,TRBV6-2/TRBV6-3,13,TRBJ2-7
ASRQGLRGGTGELF,-,TRBV4-1,14,TRBJ2-2
ASSTVWLDEKLF,-,TRBV7-9,12,TRBJ1-4
ASSSTGGSGANVLT,TRBD1,TRBV12-3/TRBV12-4,14,TRBJ2-6
SVVLPGTTEAF,-,TRBV29-1,11,TRBJ1-1
ASRGDTGNSAEAF,-,TRBV12-3/TRBV12-4,13,TRBJ1-1
ATRAGQETQY,-,TRBV15,10,TRBJ2-5
ATSRARQGGTEAF,TRBD1,TRBV15,13,TRBJ1-1
ATSRDWAGATMGEQF,TRBD2,TRBV15,15,TRBJ2-1
ASRRVPRDSLYSYNEQF,-,TRBV28,17,TRBJ2-1
ASRQGRQDTQY,TRBD1,TRBV5-6,11,TRBJ2-3
ASSEAGGPENIQY,TRBD1,TRBV2,13,TRBJ2-4
ASGYSSTDTQY,-,TRBV28,11,TRBJ2-3
SASPQSGGPYEQY,TRBD2,TRBV20-1,13,TRBJ2-7
ASSQEWGVAEAF,-,TRBV3-1,12,TRBJ1-1
SGGQGSHEQY,TRBD1,TRBV29-1,10,TRBJ2-7
ASSGRDKIYEQY,-,TRBV27,12,TRBJ2-7
ASSSPGHSTGELF,-,TRBV7-9,13,TRBJ2-2
ASSLLAGVTYNEQF,TRBD2,TRBV6-1,14,TRBJ2-1
ASSPTGTANSPLH,TRBD1,TRBV9,13,TRBJ1-6
SVEPGGRANDETQY,TRBD2,TRBV29-1,14,TRBJ2-5
ASSPEGDTQY,-,TRBV3-1,10,TRBJ2-3
SARGFASSTYSYEQY,-,TRBV20-1,15,TRBJ2-7
ASSSRQALTDTQY,-,TRBV28,13,TRBJ2-3
ASSFRGMGTEAF,-,TRBV7-9,12,TRBJ1-1
SVGQGYNEQF,-,TRBV29-1,10,TRBJ2-1